This TCR beta chain was recovered during a study of T cell changes during pregnancy in multiple sclerosis. Data came from immunoSEQ multiplex PCR; TCRdb stores just in-frame clones and leaves some out. In the table there are tens of thousands of clones, 85% to 95% of which are singletons. This CDR3 region has 17 residues. V dropped 4 bases and J dropped 1; count of bases not matched to a gene: 5. The V gene's germline CDR1 is SGHRS and CDR2 YFSETQ. Sequenced here: CD4+ T cells from peripheral blood mononuclear cells, sampled before pregnancy. V and J are TRBV5-1 and TRBJ2-7; 16 nucleotides line up with TRBD2. The TCR was taken from a female donor with multiple sclerosis, enrolled in a pregnancy study. The CDR3 DNA follows: TGCGCCAGCAGCCCTGGGACTAGCGGGGGGGCATCCTACGAGCAGTACTTC. The encoded protein is CASSPGTSGGASYEQYF.